The present TCR beta chain was sequenced within a study of shared clonotypes between healthy human individuals. General study points: Generation probability values for non-shared clonotypes were lower than those for clonotypes shared by all four donors.

The table came from immunoSEQ multiplex PCR; TCRdb's copy has only in-frame clones and leaves some out. Found here are about a million clones, roughly 80% of them singletons; the top ten hold roughly 0.9%. For this clone: The antigen is undetermined.

The CDR3 is 15 residues long. Trimming cost V 1 base and J 0 bases, with 10 bases left between them. Germline loops: CDR1 SGHDT, CDR2 YYEEEE. This TCR was sampled from a young man in good health. Some clones in this sample may be carry-over from other donors' samples. V gene TRBV5-6 combines with J gene TRBJ1-1; D is unclear. Sequencing was done on a sample of memory CD4+ T cells from PBMCs. Subset denoted: CD45RA-negative fraction. The CDR3 reads CASSLIGHLNTEAFF. In DNA form, the CDR3 reads TGTGCCAGCAGCTTGATAGGGCACTTGAACACTGAAGCTTTCTTT.